A selection of T cell receptor beta chains follows, all from one sample in a study of blood T cell repertoires in COVID-19. Profiled with immunoSEQ multiplex PCR; TCRdb holds only in-frame clones, not every one. The profile covers roughly 80,000 clones, with about four fifths appearing a single time and over 9.5% taken by the ten largest. Source material: peripheral blood. These receptor sequences come from a man older than 75 with acute or convalescent COVID-19. Each CDR3 is given with its conserved first and last residue. The D gene is left open where the match is weak. Only some rows state a clone size, as once, few, many or a class for expanded clones.

clone size: -; D gene: TRBD1; V gene: TRBV3-1/TRBV3-2; CDR3 length: 14; J gene: TRBJ2-5; CDR3 DNA: TGTGCCAGCAGCCGCCAGGGGGAAGCAGAGACCCAGTACTTC; CDR3 protein: CASSRQGEAETQYF
clone size: -; D gene: -; V gene: TRBV7-8; CDR3 length: 16; J gene: TRBJ1-3; CDR3 DNA: TGTGCCAGCAGCTTAACTTCGACAGGCGGTCGGAACACCATATATTTT; CDR3 protein: CASSLTSTGGRNTIYF
clone size: -; D gene: -; V gene: TRBV10-2; CDR3 length: 15; J gene: TRBJ2-3; CDR3 DNA: TGCGCCAGCAGTGAGTCGGGCAGGGTGACAGATACGCAGTATTTT; CDR3 protein: CASSESGRVTDTQYF
clone size: once; D gene: -; V gene: TRBV5-1; CDR3 length: 15; J gene: TRBJ1-1; CDR3 DNA: TGCGCCAGCAGCTTGTTGGCCCCAGGGGACACTGAAGCTTTCTTT; CDR3 protein: CASSLLAPGDTEAFF
clone size: -; D gene: -; V gene: TRBV9; CDR3 length: 16; J gene: TRBJ1-1; CDR3 DNA: TGTGCCAGCAGCGCCGGCAGGGCAGGGAGGGACACTGAAGCTTTCTTT; CDR3 protein: CASSAGRAGRDTEAFF
clone size: -; D gene: -; V gene: TRBV3-1/TRBV3-2; CDR3 length: 15; J gene: TRBJ1-4; CDR3 DNA: TGTGCCAGCAGCCCGCGGACAGCTAGTAATGAAAAACTGTTTTTT; CDR3 protein: CASSPRTASNEKLFF
clone size: -; D gene: -; V gene: TRBV7-6; CDR3 length: 15; J gene: TRBJ2-3; CDR3 DNA: TGTGCCAGCAGCCCTACTATATCACGCACAGATACGCAGTATTTT; CDR3 protein: CASSPTISRTDTQYF
clone size: -; D gene: TRBD1; V gene: TRBV7-3; CDR3 length: 14; J gene: TRBJ1-2; CDR3 DNA: TGTGCCAGCAGCCCGTCGGGACAGGGGTCAGGCTACACCTTC; CDR3 protein: CASSPSGQGSGYTF
clone size: -; D gene: TRBD2; V gene: TRBV6-6; CDR3 length: 13; J gene: TRBJ2-3; CDR3 DNA: TGTGCCAGCACCCCCCGGGGGGCAGATACGCAGTATTTT; CDR3 protein: CASTPRGADTQYF
clone size: -; D gene: TRBD1; V gene: TRBV3-1/TRBV3-2; CDR3 length: 16; J gene: TRBJ2-7; CDR3 DNA: TGTGCCAGCAGCCAAGCCGGGACAGCGAGCTCCTACGAGCAGTACTTC; CDR3 protein: CASSQAGTASSYEQYF
clone size: -; D gene: TRBD2; V gene: TRBV4-1; CDR3 length: 16; J gene: TRBJ2-4; CDR3 DNA: TGCGCCAGCAGCCAAGGGGGGGGTGTAGCCAAAAACATTCAGTACTTC; CDR3 protein: CASSQGGGVAKNIQYF
clone size: -; D gene: TRBD1; V gene: TRBV5-1; CDR3 length: 15; J gene: TRBJ2-7; CDR3 DNA: TGCGCCAGCAGCTTCCGGGACAGGGCTCCCTACGAGCAGTACTTC; CDR3 protein: CASSFRDRAPYEQYF
clone size: -; D gene: -; V gene: TRBV18; CDR3 length: 16; J gene: TRBJ1-5; CDR3 DNA: TGTGCCAGCTCACCCTCGGGCCCGGGGAGCAATCAGCCCCAGCATTTT; CDR3 protein: CASSPSGPGSNQPQHF
clone size: -; D gene: TRBD1; V gene: TRBV6-1; CDR3 length: 14; J gene: TRBJ2-5; CDR3 DNA: TGTGCCAGCAGTGAGGACAGGGTACAAGAGACCCAGTACTTC; CDR3 protein: CASSEDRVQETQYF
clone size: -; D gene: TRBD2; V gene: TRBV5-1; CDR3 length: 15; J gene: TRBJ2-3; CDR3 DNA: TGCGCCAGCAGCCCTAGCGGGGGGTTCACAGATACGCAGTATTTT; CDR3 protein: CASSPSGGFTDTQYF
clone size: -; D gene: TRBD2; V gene: TRBV5-1; CDR3 length: 15; J gene: TRBJ2-3; CDR3 DNA: TGCGCCAGCAGCTTGGGACTAGCGGCCACAGATACGCAGTATTTT; CDR3 protein: CASSLGLAATDTQYF
clone size: -; D gene: TRBD1; V gene: TRBV30; CDR3 length: 13; J gene: TRBJ1-5; CDR3 DNA: TGTGCCTGGGGACAGGGAGGAGGTCAGCCCCAGCATTTT; CDR3 protein: CAWGQGGGQPQHF
clone size: few; D gene: TRBD2; V gene: TRBV10-3; CDR3 length: 15; J gene: TRBJ2-1; CDR3 DNA: TGTGCCATCAGTGAGCTAGCGGGGGGTTACAATGAGCAGTTCTTC; CDR3 protein: CAISELAGGYNEQFF
clone size: -; D gene: TRBD1; V gene: TRBV11-2; CDR3 length: 15; J gene: TRBJ1-6; CDR3 DNA: TGTGCCAGCAGCTTCTTGGGACAGCGAAATTCACCCCTCCACTTT; CDR3 protein: CASSFLGQRNSPLHF
clone size: once; D gene: -; V gene: TRBV30; CDR3 length: 13; J gene: TRBJ1-1; CDR3 DNA: TGTGCCTGGAGTGGCGGGTTGGGCACTGAAGCTTTCTTT; CDR3 protein: CAWSGGLGTEAFF
clone size: -; D gene: -; V gene: TRBV12-3/TRBV12-4; CDR3 length: 12; J gene: TRBJ1-1; CDR3 DNA: TGTGCCAGCAGTTTACCGGGGAGTGAAGCTTTCTTT; CDR3 protein: CASSLPGSEAFF
clone size: -; D gene: TRBD1; V gene: TRBV5-8; CDR3 length: 15; J gene: TRBJ1-1; CDR3 DNA: TGTGCCAGCAGCTTCGAAGGGACAGGGATCACTGAAGCTTTCTTT; CDR3 protein: CASSFEGTGITEAFF
clone size: -; D gene: -; V gene: TRBV11-2; CDR3 length: 16; J gene: TRBJ2-5; CDR3 DNA: TGTGCCAGCAGCTTAGATTCCGTGGGGGGCCAAGAGACCCAGTACTTC; CDR3 protein: CASSLDSVGGQETQYF
clone size: -; D gene: TRBD1; V gene: TRBV29-1; CDR3 length: 15; J gene: TRBJ1-1; CDR3 DNA: TGCAGCGTTGTGCCCCAACAGGGGAGGTTTACTGAAGCTTTCTTT; CDR3 protein: CSVVPQQGRFTEAFF
clone size: -; D gene: TRBD1; V gene: TRBV7-6; CDR3 length: 17; J gene: TRBJ1-2; CDR3 DNA: TGTGCCAGCAGCCCCTCCTCGAGACAGGGGGCAGGGTATGGCTACACCTTC; CDR3 protein: CASSPSSRQGAGYGYTF
clone size: -; D gene: -; V gene: TRBV7-9; CDR3 length: 14; J gene: TRBJ1-1; CDR3 DNA: TGTGCCAGCATCCCTGACACCTCGAACACTGAAGCTTTCTTT; CDR3 protein: CASIPDTSNTEAFF
clone size: -; D gene: -; V gene: TRBV29-1; CDR3 length: 12; J gene: TRBJ1-2; CDR3 DNA: TGCAGCGCCCCTACCGGGGGGTATGGCTACACCTTC; CDR3 protein: CSAPTGGYGYTF
clone size: -; D gene: TRBD1; V gene: TRBV12-3/TRBV12-4; CDR3 length: 13; J gene: TRBJ1-3; CDR3 DNA: TGTGCCAGCAGGACGGGACAGAGAAACACCATATATTTT; CDR3 protein: CASRTGQRNTIYF
clone size: -; D gene: -; V gene: TRBV19; CDR3 length: 14; J gene: TRBJ1-1; CDR3 DNA: TGTGCCACCCGGGCGCACCGGGAGAACACTGAAGCTTTCTTT; CDR3 protein: CATRAHRENTEAFF
clone size: once; D gene: -; V gene: TRBV7-6; CDR3 length: 16; J gene: TRBJ2-7; CDR3 DNA: TGTGCCAGCAGCCCACTTGGAGGGGGCGCGTCCTACGAGCAGTACTTC; CDR3 protein: CASSPLGGGASYEQYF
clone size: few; D gene: TRBD2; V gene: TRBV19; CDR3 length: 15; J gene: TRBJ2-2; CDR3 DNA: TGTGCCAGTAGTGGGAGGGACTCCCCTACCGGGGAGCTGTTTTTT; CDR3 protein: CASSGRDSPTGELFF
clone size: -; D gene: -; V gene: TRBV2; CDR3 length: 10; J gene: TRBJ2-5; CDR3 DNA: TGTGCCTCCCGGCAAGAGACCCAGTACTTC; CDR3 protein: CASRQETQYF
clone size: -; D gene: TRBD1; V gene: TRBV5-6; CDR3 length: 16; J gene: TRBJ2-2; CDR3 DNA: TGTGCCAGCAGCTGGGGACAGAGGAAACCCACCGGGGAGCTGTTTTTT; CDR3 protein: CASSWGQRKPTGELFF
clone size: -; D gene: -; V gene: TRBV7-9; CDR3 length: 11; J gene: TRBJ1-2; CDR3 DNA: TGTGCCAGCAGCGGGGAGGATGGCTACACCTTC; CDR3 protein: CASSGEDGYTF
clone size: -; D gene: -; V gene: TRBV30; CDR3 length: 14; J gene: TRBJ2-7; CDR3 DNA: TGTGCCTGGAATAAAAATAGGGGAGGATACGAGCAGTACTTC; CDR3 protein: CAWNKNRGGYEQYF
clone size: -; D gene: -; V gene: TRBV6-5; CDR3 length: 13; J gene: TRBJ2-7; CDR3 DNA: TGTGCCAGCAGAGGACTGACGAGTAACGAGCAGTACTTC; CDR3 protein: CASRGLTSNEQYF